The rows below give T cell receptor beta chains drawn from one sample of a study of CD8 T cells in Susac syndrome. MiXCR was run by TCRdb on the immunoSEQ multiplex PCR reads, yielding one entry per CDR3 protein. The table records 150,000 to 200,000 distinct CDR3 sequences, just under 95% of them present only once. The sequenced sample was CD4+ T cells from PBMCs. These receptors all stem from a human donor in good health. CDR3s include the opening cysteine and the closing phenylalanine or tryptophan. The order of the fields is D gene, clone size, V gene, J gene, CDR3 DNA, CDR3 protein. D genes are given only for firm matches. Rows give clone size only sometimes, using once, few, many, or a class for an expanded clone.

d_gene: TRBD2
abundance: .
v_gene: TRBV4-3
j_gene: TRBJ2-7
CDR3nt: TGCGCCAGCAGCTCCCAGCGGGACTCTTACGAGCAGTACTTC
CDR3aa: CASSSQRDSYEQYF

d_gene: TRBD2
abundance: .
v_gene: TRBV14
j_gene: TRBJ2-4
CDR3nt: TGTGCCAGCAGCCAGTTTCTAGCGGGAGGGCTAAACATTCAGTACTTC
CDR3aa: CASSQFLAGGLNIQYF

d_gene: .
abundance: .
v_gene: TRBV6-5
j_gene: TRBJ1-1
CDR3nt: TGTGCCACCGAGTCCAGGGCGAACACTGAAGCTTTCTTT
CDR3aa: CATESRANTEAFF

d_gene: TRBD2
abundance: .
v_gene: TRBV7-2
j_gene: TRBJ2-1
CDR3nt: TGTGCCAGCAGCGCGGGACTAGCGGTAGGGGAGCAGTTCTTC
CDR3aa: CASSAGLAVGEQFF

d_gene: .
abundance: once
v_gene: TRBV29-1
j_gene: TRBJ2-3
CDR3nt: TGCAGCGTTGGGGCTTCAGCTAGCACAGATACGCAGTATTTT
CDR3aa: CSVGASASTDTQYF

d_gene: TRBD2
abundance: .
v_gene: TRBV6-5
j_gene: TRBJ2-7
CDR3nt: TGTGCCAGCAGTTACAAGGCGGGGGTTGGAGAGCAGTACTTC
CDR3aa: CASSYKAGVGEQYF

d_gene: TRBD2
abundance: .
v_gene: TRBV7-2
j_gene: TRBJ2-5
CDR3nt: TGTGCCAGCAGCTTAGTGGGGGTAGCGGGAGTGGAGACCCAGTACTTC
CDR3aa: CASSLVGVAGVETQYF

d_gene: .
abundance: .
v_gene: TRBV27
j_gene: TRBJ1-2
CDR3nt: TGTGCCAGCAGTTTATCTTGGGCGGGAAACTATGGCTACACCTTC
CDR3aa: CASSLSWAGNYGYTF

d_gene: TRBD2
abundance: .
v_gene: TRBV7-2
j_gene: TRBJ2-7
CDR3nt: TGTGCCAGCAGCTTAGCATTCTCGGCGGGAGTACAGTACTTC
CDR3aa: CASSLAFSAGVQYF

d_gene: .
abundance: .
v_gene: TRBV30
j_gene: TRBJ2-5
CDR3nt: TGTGCCTGGAGTGTAACAAGAACAGAGCGGTACCAAGAGACCCAGTACTTC
CDR3aa: CAWSVTRTERYQETQYF

d_gene: .
abundance: .
v_gene: TRBV28
j_gene: TRBJ1-2
CDR3nt: TGTGCCAGCAGTGTCCCCCGAAACTATGGCTACACCTTC
CDR3aa: CASSVPRNYGYTF

d_gene: TRBD1
abundance: .
v_gene: TRBV5-1
j_gene: TRBJ1-3
CDR3nt: TGCGCCAGCAGCTTTGGACAGGGAGCGTTCTCTGGAAACACCATATATTTT
CDR3aa: CASSFGQGAFSGNTIYF

d_gene: .
abundance: .
v_gene: TRBV19
j_gene: TRBJ2-4
CDR3nt: TGTGCCAGTAGTAGACGTCCTGGGGGGCCCACCGAAAACATTCAGTACTTC
CDR3aa: CASSRRPGGPTENIQYF

d_gene: TRBD2
abundance: .
v_gene: TRBV27
j_gene: TRBJ2-7
CDR3nt: TGTGCCAGCAGCAGGAGCGGGGCCCAGCGTTACGAGCAGTACTTC
CDR3aa: CASSRSGAQRYEQYF

d_gene: .
abundance: .
v_gene: TRBV6-2/TRBV6-3
j_gene: TRBJ2-1
CDR3nt: TGTGCCAGCAGTTACGGCTACAATGAGCAGTTCTTC
CDR3aa: CASSYGYNEQFF

d_gene: .
abundance: .
v_gene: TRBV20-1
j_gene: TRBJ2-7
CDR3nt: TGCAGTGCCCGGACAGAGGGCTACGAGCAGTACTTC
CDR3aa: CSARTEGYEQYF

d_gene: .
abundance: .
v_gene: TRBV15
j_gene: TRBJ2-5
CDR3nt: TGTGCCACCAGCAGGGGGGACCCTTTGTCCAGGACCCAGTACTTC
CDR3aa: CATSRGDPLSRTQYF

d_gene: .
abundance: .
v_gene: TRBV7-9
j_gene: TRBJ1-5
CDR3nt: TGTGCCAGCAGCATTAACAATCAGCCCCAGCATTTT
CDR3aa: CASSINNQPQHF

d_gene: .
abundance: .
v_gene: TRBV11-2
j_gene: TRBJ2-7
CDR3nt: TGTGCCAGCAGCCTCCGGACAGCGGTGAGCGAGCAGTACTTC
CDR3aa: CASSLRTAVSEQYF

d_gene: .
abundance: .
v_gene: TRBV9
j_gene: TRBJ2-5
CDR3nt: TGTGCCAGCAGCACCGACCGGGGGATGGGAGAGACCCAGTACTTC
CDR3aa: CASSTDRGMGETQYF

d_gene: .
abundance: .
v_gene: TRBV4-2
j_gene: TRBJ1-2
CDR3nt: TGTGCCAGCAGCCGGGAAAGCAGCCAATATGGCTACACCTTC
CDR3aa: CASSRESSQYGYTF

d_gene: TRBD2
abundance: once
v_gene: TRBV3-1
j_gene: TRBJ2-1
CDR3nt: TGTGCCAGCAGCCAGACCGGGACTAGCGGGACTGGTGAGCAGTTCTTC
CDR3aa: CASSQTGTSGTGEQFF

d_gene: TRBD1
abundance: once
v_gene: TRBV6-1
j_gene: TRBJ1-5
CDR3nt: TGTGCCAGCAGAGGGTATAGGGGACAGGGCGGGCAGCCCCAGCATTTT
CDR3aa: CASRGYRGQGGQPQHF

d_gene: .
abundance: .
v_gene: TRBV30
j_gene: TRBJ2-3
CDR3nt: TGTGCCTGGAGTGCAAAATACTTGCGAGATACGCAGTATTTT
CDR3aa: CAWSAKYLRDTQYF

d_gene: TRBD1
abundance: .
v_gene: TRBV30
j_gene: TRBJ1-2
CDR3nt: TGTGCCTGGAGTACACAGGGGGCTGGGGGCTACACCTTC
CDR3aa: CAWSTQGAGGYTF

d_gene: .
abundance: .
v_gene: TRBV29-1
j_gene: TRBJ2-3
CDR3nt: TGCAGCGTTATGCAGCGGGATACGCAGTATTTT
CDR3aa: CSVMQRDTQYF

d_gene: .
abundance: .
v_gene: TRBV9
j_gene: TRBJ1-2
CDR3nt: TGTGCCAGCAGCGTACGGGGGTTCGGCTACACCTTC
CDR3aa: CASSVRGFGYTF

d_gene: .
abundance: .
v_gene: TRBV29-1
j_gene: TRBJ2-5
CDR3nt: TGCAGCGTTGACCAAGAGACCCAGTACTTC
CDR3aa: CSVDQETQYF

d_gene: .
abundance: .
v_gene: TRBV7-7
j_gene: TRBJ2-1
CDR3nt: TGTGCTAGCAGCTCTGGACTAGGGGGCAATGAGCAGTTCTTC
CDR3aa: CASSSGLGGNEQFF

d_gene: .
abundance: .
v_gene: TRBV24-1
j_gene: TRBJ2-5
CDR3nt: TGTGCCACCAGTGACATGGACGGAAAAGAGACCCAGTACTTC
CDR3aa: CATSDMDGKETQYF

d_gene: .
abundance: once
v_gene: TRBV12-3/TRBV12-4
j_gene: TRBJ2-1
CDR3nt: TGTGCCAGCAGTTTTCGCGGGACAAACTACAATGAGCAGTTCTTC
CDR3aa: CASSFRGTNYNEQFF

d_gene: TRBD1
abundance: .
v_gene: TRBV30
j_gene: TRBJ2-7
CDR3nt: TGTGCCTGGACAGGGGGCTACGAGCAGTACTTC
CDR3aa: CAWTGGYEQYF

d_gene: TRBD2
abundance: .
v_gene: TRBV30
j_gene: TRBJ2-1
CDR3nt: TGTGCCTGGAGGACCCCGTATTTGGGGGGGGATGAGCAGTTCTTC
CDR3aa: CAWRTPYLGGDEQFF

d_gene: .
abundance: .
v_gene: TRBV30
j_gene: TRBJ1-1
CDR3nt: TGTGCCTGGGAAACAGGAGAGAACACTGAAGCTTTCTTT
CDR3aa: CAWETGENTEAFF

d_gene: .
abundance: .
v_gene: TRBV29-1
j_gene: TRBJ2-2
CDR3nt: TGCAGCGTTGGTTCGAGGGAGAGGGAGCTGTTTTTT
CDR3aa: CSVGSRERELFF

d_gene: .
abundance: .
v_gene: TRBV6-5
j_gene: TRBJ1-5
CDR3nt: TGTGCCAGCAAAACAGGGAATCAGCCCCAGCATTTT
CDR3aa: CASKTGNQPQHF

d_gene: .
abundance: .
v_gene: TRBV6-6
j_gene: TRBJ1-2
CDR3nt: TGTGCCACCCGCGACGGAGGCTACACCTTC
CDR3aa: CATRDGGYTF

d_gene: .
abundance: once
v_gene: TRBV18
j_gene: TRBJ1-4
CDR3nt: TGTGCCAGCTCATCTCAACAAGCAACTAATGAAAAACTGTTTTTT
CDR3aa: CASSSQQATNEKLFF

d_gene: .
abundance: .
v_gene: TRBV9
j_gene: TRBJ2-5
CDR3nt: TGTGCCAGCAGCGTAGACTTTGGGGAGACCCAGTACTTC
CDR3aa: CASSVDFGETQYF

d_gene: TRBD1
abundance: .
v_gene: TRBV29-1
j_gene: TRBJ1-1
CDR3nt: TGCAGCGTTGTTATCAGGGGGACTAACACTGAAGCTTTCTTT
CDR3aa: CSVVIRGTNTEAFF

d_gene: .
abundance: .
v_gene: TRBV14
j_gene: TRBJ2-2
CDR3nt: TGTGCCAGCAGCCAAGATTACATAGCGGAGCTGTTTTTT
CDR3aa: CASSQDYIAELFF

d_gene: TRBD1
abundance: .
v_gene: TRBV30
j_gene: TRBJ1-2
CDR3nt: TGTGCCTGGACGGCAGGGGGGAGCTATGGCTACACCTTC
CDR3aa: CAWTAGGSYGYTF

d_gene: TRBD1
abundance: .
v_gene: TRBV29-1
j_gene: TRBJ1-4
CDR3nt: TGCAGCGTTTCAGGGGGCTATGAAAAACTGTTTTTT
CDR3aa: CSVSGGYEKLFF

d_gene: TRBD1
abundance: .
v_gene: TRBV3-1
j_gene: TRBJ2-7
CDR3nt: TGTGCCAGCAGCCAAGCCTTCACAGGGGGGTACGAGCAGTACTTC
CDR3aa: CASSQAFTGGYEQYF

d_gene: .
abundance: .
v_gene: TRBV28
j_gene: TRBJ2-6
CDR3nt: TGTGCCAGCACCCACTTAGACAGTATCTCTGGGGCCAACGTCCTGACTTTC
CDR3aa: CASTHLDSISGANVLTF

d_gene: .
abundance: .
v_gene: TRBV7-8
j_gene: TRBJ1-3
CDR3nt: TGTGCCAGCAGCGTTAGCTCTGGAAACACCATATATTTT
CDR3aa: CASSVSSGNTIYF

d_gene: .
abundance: .
v_gene: TRBV12-3/TRBV12-4
j_gene: TRBJ2-1
CDR3nt: TGTGCCAGCAGTTTAAGCCCAATACTTGAGCAGTTCTTC
CDR3aa: CASSLSPILEQFF

d_gene: .
abundance: once
v_gene: TRBV20-1
j_gene: TRBJ2-7
CDR3nt: TGCAGTGCTAGTAACCTCTACGAGCAGTACTTC
CDR3aa: CSASNLYEQYF

d_gene: .
abundance: .
v_gene: TRBV20-1
j_gene: TRBJ2-5
CDR3nt: TGCAGTGCTAGAGCCAGGGGAGAGACCCAGTACTTC
CDR3aa: CSARARGETQYF